These T cell receptor beta chains were read from a single sample in a study of T-cell reconstitution after alpha-beta-depleted transplantation in children. TCRdb called the PCR reads again in MiXCR, with one record for every CDR3 protein. The data hold a few hundred thousand distinct CDR3 sequences, with approximately 10% observed a single time. Sequencing used PBMCs from the stem cell graft donor, obtained from the stem cell graft. The source is a human donor who donated a stem cell graft to a child with acute lymphoblastic leukemia. Each CDR3 is given with its conserved first and last residue. D genes are given only for firm matches. Expanded clones get a size class; other rows say once, few or many, or leave the size out.

j_gene	d_gene	len	v_gene	abundance	CDR3aa	CDR3nt
TRBJ2-7	TRBD2	16	TRBV15	few	CATSRSRLATPYEQYF	TGTGCCACCAGCAGATCTAGACTAGCGACCCCCTACGAGCAGTACTTC
TRBJ1-1	TRBD1	14	TRBV7-9	many	CASSLTGSLTEAFF	TGTGCCAGCAGCCTGACAGGGAGTCTCACTGAAGCTTTCTTT
TRBJ2-1	TRBD2	16	TRBV24-1	-	CATSDLVAGGSNEQFF	TGTGCCACCAGTGATTTGGTGGCGGGAGGATCAAATGAGCAGTTCTTC
TRBJ2-1	-	14	TRBV20-1	many	CSARGRMTYNEQFF	TGCAGTGCTAGGGGGCGGATGACCTACAATGAGCAGTTCTTC
TRBJ1-1	-	13	TRBV25-1	-	CASSEKRGSEAFF	TGTGCCAGCAGTGAAAAAAGGGGGTCTGAAGCTTTCTTT
TRBJ1-4	-	15	TRBV5-6	-	CAMSFGWQGYEKLFF	TGTGCCATGAGCTTTGGGTGGCAGGGGTATGAAAAACTGTTTTTT
TRBJ2-2	-	16	TRBV10-1	few	CASSESRLAYTGELFF	TGCGCCAGCAGTGAGTCGCGACTGGCTTACACCGGGGAGCTGTTTTTT
TRBJ1-5	-	13	TRBV12-3/TRBV12-4	few	CASTRTEGQPQHF	TGTGCCAGCACCCGGACAGAGGGTCAGCCCCAGCATTTT
TRBJ2-4	TRBD2	14	TRBV5-1	few	CASSLGSSGNIQYF	TGCGCCAGCAGCTTGGGATCTAGCGGAAACATTCAGTACTTC
TRBJ1-1	-	14	TRBV7-9	few	CASSVQGGNTEAFF	TGTGCCAGCAGCGTACAGGGTGGAAACACTGAAGCTTTCTTT
TRBJ1-1	TRBD1	15	TRBV7-9	many	CASSLGQGVNTEAFF	TGTGCCAGCAGCTTGGGACAGGGGGTGAACACTGAAGCTTTCTTT
TRBJ2-7	-	12	TRBV27	many	CASSSTGYEQYF	TGTGCCAGCAGTTCAACCGGGTACGAGCAGTACTTC
TRBJ2-7	TRBD2	18	TRBV20-1	few	CSAGPGLAGVEPTDEQYF	TGCAGTGCCGGCCCGGGACTAGCGGGAGTGGAACCCACGGACGAGCAGTACTTC
TRBJ2-3	-	15	TRBV5-1	few	CASSLKRTSTDTQYF	TGCGCCAGCAGCTTGAAGAGAACTAGCACAGATACGCAGTATTTT
TRBJ2-4	-	15	TRBV7-2	few	CASGHGGLRENSQYF	TGTGCCAGCGGACACGGGGGATTGAGAGAAAACAGTCAGTACTTC
TRBJ2-3	TRBD1	15	TRBV5-1	-	CASSGGTGATDTQYF	TGCGCCAGCAGCGGTGGGACAGGGGCCACAGATACGCAGTATTTT
TRBJ2-1	-	15	TRBV5-1	-	CASSGAVSSYNEQFF	TGCGCCAGCAGCGGGGCGGTAAGCTCCTACAATGAGCAGTTCTTC
TRBJ1-4	-	11	TRBV5-1	-	CASSIGEKLFF	TGCGCCAGCAGCATAGGAGAAAAACTGTTTTTT
TRBJ2-1	TRBD2	17	TRBV7-6	-	CASSPTGTSGTLAEQFF	TGTGCCAGCAGCCCTACCGGGACTAGCGGGACCCTAGCGGAGCAGTTCTTC
TRBJ2-1	TRBD2	16	TRBV15	-	CATSSLAGLSYNEQFF	TGTGCCACCAGCTCCCTAGCGGGATTATCCTACAATGAGCAGTTCTTC
TRBJ2-7	-	14	TRBV5-6	-	CASSLAGEPYEQYF	TGTGCCAGCAGCTTGGCGGGCGAACCCTACGAGCAGTACTTC
TRBJ1-3	-	18	TRBV11-1	-	CASSLSGTLGSSGNTIYF	TGTGCCAGCAGCTTATCAGGAACTCTCGGATCCTCTGGAAACACCATATATTTT
TRBJ2-7	-	15	TRBV20-1	few	CSAREPSRTSYEQYF	TGCAGTGCTAGAGAGCCTAGTCGGACCTCCTACGAGCAGTACTTC
TRBJ2-1	TRBD2	13	TRBV3-1	few	CASSARGGNEQFF	TGTGCCAGCAGCGCACGCGGGGGAAATGAGCAGTTCTTC
TRBJ1-1	-	15	TRBV5-1	-	CASSLEPGLNTEAFF	TGCGCCAGCAGCTTGGAACCGGGGTTGAACACTGAAGCTTTCTTT
TRBJ2-5	-	17	TRBV5-8	-	CASSLLRGAASQETQYF	TGTGCCAGCAGCTTGTTGAGGGGGGCCGCCTCACAAGAGACCCAGTACTTC
TRBJ2-5	-	19	TRBV28	-	CASSSPLLAERVETQTQYF	TGTGCCAGCAGTTCCCCACTGTTAGCGGAGAGGGTTGAGACCCAGACCCAGTACTTC
TRBJ2-1	-	13	TRBV7-9	-	CASSPLRYNEQFF	TGTGCCAGCAGCCCCCTAAGATACAATGAGCAGTTCTTC